One T cell receptor (beta chain) is described in this entry. The data stem from a study of molecular identifiers for immune sequencing clone quantification. CDR3 length equals 16 residues. Germline CDR1 reads LGHNA; CDR2 reads YSLEER. The V end lost 0 bases, the J end lost 7 bases, and 13 bases lay between the germline ends. The authors gated naive CD8 T cells as CD8+CD4-CCR7+CD45RA+ for sorting. Each CDR3 protein is one row after TCRdb ran MiXCR on the PCR reads. The sample has approximately 680,000 distinct CDR3 sequences; around 25% are singletons. This TCR was sampled from a human donor in good health. Some libraries in this study had Jurkat cell RNA spiked in. V is TRBV4-3 and J is TRBJ1-6, with D maybe TRBD1 (6 bases). The sequenced sample was naive CD8+ T cells from blood, with Jurkat cell RNA spiked in. Stated subset: FACS-sorted CD8+CD4-CCR7+CD45RA+ naive T cells. The CDR3 DNA is TGCGCCAGCAGCCAAGATATGCGGGGGACAAATTCACCCCTCCACTTT. Translation: CASSQDMRGTNSPLHF.